This T cell receptor (beta chain) was identified in a study of shared clonotypes between healthy human individuals. Study-wide background: Researchers assigned three CD4 naive, three CD4 memory, two CD8 naive and one CD8 memory plate to each donor.

Study-level findings and limits: The generation probabilities recorded for non-shared clonotypes fell below those of clonotypes shared by all four donors. Among the subsets, naive ones generally showed larger estimated richness than memory ones. Represented genetic and exposure-history diversity was restricted by having few donors.

Germline-derived CDR1 and CDR2 are SGDLS and YYNGEE. The CDR3 length is 17 residues. V dropped 5 bases and J dropped 7; count of bases not matched to a gene: 8. The data were produced by immunoSEQ multiplex PCR, yet TCRdb's version contains in-frame clones alone and is incomplete. The table shows some 580,000 clones, with roughly 97% occurring only once. With regard to this clone: The antigen is undetermined.

Material: naive CD4+ T cells sorted from blood. Described subset: CD45RA+ positively selected. The sequence was obtained from a woman in her twenties or thirties in good health. The chain combines TRBV9 with TRBJ2-2, with 16 bases aligning to TRBD2. In nucleotides, the CDR3 is TGTGCCAGCAGAACGGGACTAGCGGGAGGGCCTAGCGGGGAGCTGTTTTTT. It yields the protein CASRTGLAGGPSGELFF.